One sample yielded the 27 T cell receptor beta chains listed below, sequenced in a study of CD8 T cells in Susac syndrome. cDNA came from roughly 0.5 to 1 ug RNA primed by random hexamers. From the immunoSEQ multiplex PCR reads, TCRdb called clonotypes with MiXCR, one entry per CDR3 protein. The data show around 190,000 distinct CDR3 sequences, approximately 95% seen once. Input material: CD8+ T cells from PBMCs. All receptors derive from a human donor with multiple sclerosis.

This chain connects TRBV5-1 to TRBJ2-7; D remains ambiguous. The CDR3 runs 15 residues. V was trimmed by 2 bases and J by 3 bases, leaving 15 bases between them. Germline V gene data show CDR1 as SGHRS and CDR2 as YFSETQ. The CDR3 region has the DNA TGCGCCAGCAGCTTACGCCGGGCCAGCTTCTACGAGCAGTACTTC. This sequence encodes CASSLRRASFYEQYF.

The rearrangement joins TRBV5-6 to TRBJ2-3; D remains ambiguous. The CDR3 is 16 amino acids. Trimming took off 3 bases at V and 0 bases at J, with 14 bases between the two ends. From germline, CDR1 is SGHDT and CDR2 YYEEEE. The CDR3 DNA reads TGTGCCAGCAGCTCCCAGGCGCTGGGGAGCACAGATACGCAGTATTTT. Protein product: CASSSQALGSTDTQYF.

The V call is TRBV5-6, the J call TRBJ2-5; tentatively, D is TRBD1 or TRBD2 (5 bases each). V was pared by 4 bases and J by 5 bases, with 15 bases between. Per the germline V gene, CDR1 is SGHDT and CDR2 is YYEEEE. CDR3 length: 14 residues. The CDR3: CASSPVGTDETQYF. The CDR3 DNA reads TGTGCCAGCAGCCCGGTGGGGACCGATGAGACCCAGTACTTC.

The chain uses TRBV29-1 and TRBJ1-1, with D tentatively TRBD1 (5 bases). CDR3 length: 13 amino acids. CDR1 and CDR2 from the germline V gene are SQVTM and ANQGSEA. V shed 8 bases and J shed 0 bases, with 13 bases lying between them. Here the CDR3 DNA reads TGCAGCTTCGAGCCGGGGGTGAACACTGAAGCTTTCTTT. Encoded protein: CSFEPGVNTEAFF.

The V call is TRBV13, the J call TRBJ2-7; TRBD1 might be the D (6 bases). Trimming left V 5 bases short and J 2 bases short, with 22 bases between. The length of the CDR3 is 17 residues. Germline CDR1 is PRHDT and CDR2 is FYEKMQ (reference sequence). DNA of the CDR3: TGTGCCAGCAGCCCCCCGAAGGGGACACTAAACGCCTACGAGCAGTACTTC. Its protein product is CASSPPKGTLNAYEQYF.

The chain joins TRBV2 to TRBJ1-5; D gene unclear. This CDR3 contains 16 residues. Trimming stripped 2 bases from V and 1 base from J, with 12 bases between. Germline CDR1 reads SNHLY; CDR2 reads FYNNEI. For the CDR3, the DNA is TGTGCCAGCAGTGAACCACGGGAGAGGAGCAATCAGCCCCAGCATTTT. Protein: CASSEPRERSNQPQHF.

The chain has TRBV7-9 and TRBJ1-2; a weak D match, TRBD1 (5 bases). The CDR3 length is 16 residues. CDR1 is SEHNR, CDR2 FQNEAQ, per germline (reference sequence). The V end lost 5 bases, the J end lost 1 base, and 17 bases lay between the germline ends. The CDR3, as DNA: TGTGCCAGCAGCCCAGGGCGCTGGGGGGTTAACTATGGCTACACCTTC. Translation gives CASSPGRWGVNYGYTF.

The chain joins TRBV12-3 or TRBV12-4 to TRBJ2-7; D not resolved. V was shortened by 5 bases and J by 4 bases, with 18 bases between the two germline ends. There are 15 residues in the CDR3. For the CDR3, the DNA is TGTGCCAGCAGTCCACCTGATACCCTCCCTTACGAGCAGTACTTC. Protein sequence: CASSPPDTLPYEQYF.

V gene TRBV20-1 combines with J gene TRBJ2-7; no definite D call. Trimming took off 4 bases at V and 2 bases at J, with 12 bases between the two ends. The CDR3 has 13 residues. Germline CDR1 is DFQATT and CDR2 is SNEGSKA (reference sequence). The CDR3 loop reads CSATPGLAYEQYF. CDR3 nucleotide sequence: TGCAGTGCTACCCCGGGTCTCGCCTACGAGCAGTACTTC.

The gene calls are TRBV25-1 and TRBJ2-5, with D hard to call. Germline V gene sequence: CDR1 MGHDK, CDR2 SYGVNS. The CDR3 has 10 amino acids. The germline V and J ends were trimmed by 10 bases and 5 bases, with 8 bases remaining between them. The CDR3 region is CATGRETQYF. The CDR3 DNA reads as TGTGCCACAGGACGGGAGACCCAGTACTTC.

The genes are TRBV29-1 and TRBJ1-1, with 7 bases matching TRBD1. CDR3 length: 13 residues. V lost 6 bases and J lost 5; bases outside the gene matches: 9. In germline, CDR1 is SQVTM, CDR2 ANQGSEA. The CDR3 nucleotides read TGCAGCGTGCTGACAGGGCATCGAACTGAAGCTTTCTTT. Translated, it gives CSVLTGHRTEAFF.

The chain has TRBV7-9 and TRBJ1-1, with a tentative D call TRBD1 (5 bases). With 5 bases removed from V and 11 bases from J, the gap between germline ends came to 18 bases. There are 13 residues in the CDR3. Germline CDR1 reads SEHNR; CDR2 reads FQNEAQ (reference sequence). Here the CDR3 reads CASSPQGFLGAFF. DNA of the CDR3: TGTGCCAGCAGCCCTCAGGGATTCCTGGGGGCTTTCTTT.

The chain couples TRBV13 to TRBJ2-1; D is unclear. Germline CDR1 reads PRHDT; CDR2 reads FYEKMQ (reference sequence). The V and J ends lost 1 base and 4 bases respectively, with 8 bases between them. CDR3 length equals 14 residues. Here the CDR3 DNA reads TGTGCCAGCAGCTTAGAACGGAGATACAATGAGCAGTTCTTC. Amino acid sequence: CASSLERRYNEQFF.

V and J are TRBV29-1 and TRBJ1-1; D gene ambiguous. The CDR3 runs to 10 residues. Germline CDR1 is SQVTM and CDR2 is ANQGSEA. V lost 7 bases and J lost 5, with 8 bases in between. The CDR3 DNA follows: TGCAGCGACGGTAGGACTGAAGCTTTCTTT. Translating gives CSDGRTEAFF.

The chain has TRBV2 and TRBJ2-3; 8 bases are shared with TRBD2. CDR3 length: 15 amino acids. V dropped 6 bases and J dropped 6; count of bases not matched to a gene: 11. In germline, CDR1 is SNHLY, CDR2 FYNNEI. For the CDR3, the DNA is TGTGCCAGCAGCGGAGCGGGACTAGTTAGTGATACGCAGTATTTT. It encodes CASSGAGLVSDTQYF.

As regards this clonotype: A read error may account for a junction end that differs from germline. The CDR3 region is CATTSPDRGTF. The CDR3 region has the DNA TGTGCCACCACCTCCCCGGACCGTGGTACTTTC. This chain links TRBV28 with TRBJ2-7; no firm D call. The CDR3 length is 11 residues. CDR1 and CDR2 from the germline V gene are MDHEN and SYDVKM.

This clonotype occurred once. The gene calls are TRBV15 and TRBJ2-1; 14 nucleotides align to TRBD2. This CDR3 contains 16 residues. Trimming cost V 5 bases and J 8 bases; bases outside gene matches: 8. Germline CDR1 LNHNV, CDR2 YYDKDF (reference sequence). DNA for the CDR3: TGTGCCACCAGCCCACGACTAGCGGGAGGGAGGGATGAGCAGTTCTTC. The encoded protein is CATSPRLAGGRDEQFF.

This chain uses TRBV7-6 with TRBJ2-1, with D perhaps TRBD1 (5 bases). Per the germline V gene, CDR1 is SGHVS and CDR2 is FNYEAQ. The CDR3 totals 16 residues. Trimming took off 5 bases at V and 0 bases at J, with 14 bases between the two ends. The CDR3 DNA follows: TGTGCCAGCAGCGAGACAGAGCTGAGCTCCTACAATGAGCAGTTCTTC. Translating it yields CASSETELSSYNEQFF.

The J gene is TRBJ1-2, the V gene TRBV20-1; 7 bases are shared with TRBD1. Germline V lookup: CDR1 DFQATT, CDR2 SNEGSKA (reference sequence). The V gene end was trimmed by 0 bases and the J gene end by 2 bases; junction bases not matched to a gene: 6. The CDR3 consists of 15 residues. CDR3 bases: TGCAGTGCTAGAGATTTGGCACAGGGGAACTATGGCTACACCTTC. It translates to CSARDLAQGNYGYTF.

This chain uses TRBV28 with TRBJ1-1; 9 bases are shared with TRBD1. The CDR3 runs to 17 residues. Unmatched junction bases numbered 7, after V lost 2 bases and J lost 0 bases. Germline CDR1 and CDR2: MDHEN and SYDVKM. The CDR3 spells CASSLLGDRVMNTEAFF. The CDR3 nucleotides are TGTGCCAGCAGTTTACTAGGGGACAGGGTCATGAACACTGAAGCTTTCTTT.

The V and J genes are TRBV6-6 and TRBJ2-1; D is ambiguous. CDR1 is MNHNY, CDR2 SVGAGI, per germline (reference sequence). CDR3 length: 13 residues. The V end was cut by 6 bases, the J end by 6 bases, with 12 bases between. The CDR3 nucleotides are TGTGCCAGCAGGGGTTCCGGTCTCAATGAGCAGTTCTTC. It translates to CASRGSGLNEQFF.

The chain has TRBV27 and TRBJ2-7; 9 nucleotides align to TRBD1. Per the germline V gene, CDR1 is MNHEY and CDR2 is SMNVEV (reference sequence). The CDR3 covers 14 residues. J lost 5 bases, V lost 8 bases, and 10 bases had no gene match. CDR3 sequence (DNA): TGTGCCAGCCTCATGACAGGGGGATCCCACGAGCAGTACTTC. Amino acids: CASLMTGGSHEQYF.

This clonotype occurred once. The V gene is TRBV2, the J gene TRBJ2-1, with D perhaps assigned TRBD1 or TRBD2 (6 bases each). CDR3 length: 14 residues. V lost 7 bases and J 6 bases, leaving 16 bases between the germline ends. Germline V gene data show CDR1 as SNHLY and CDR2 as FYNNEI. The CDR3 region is CASNARGQGNEQFF. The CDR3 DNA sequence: TGTGCCAGCAACGCCCGGGGGCAGGGCAATGAGCAGTTCTTC.

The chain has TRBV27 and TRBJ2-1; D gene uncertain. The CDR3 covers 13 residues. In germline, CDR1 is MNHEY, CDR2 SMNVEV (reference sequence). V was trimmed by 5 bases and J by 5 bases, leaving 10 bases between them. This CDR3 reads CASSPLSNNEQFF. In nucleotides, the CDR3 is TGTGCCAGCAGTCCACTATCGAACAATGAGCAGTTCTTC.

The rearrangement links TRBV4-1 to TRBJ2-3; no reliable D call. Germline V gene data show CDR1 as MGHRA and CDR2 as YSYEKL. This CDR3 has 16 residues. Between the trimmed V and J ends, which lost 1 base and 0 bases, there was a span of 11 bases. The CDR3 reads CASSQVAGTSTDTQYF. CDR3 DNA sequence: TGCGCCAGCAGCCAAGTAGCTGGAACTAGCACAGATACGCAGTATTTT.

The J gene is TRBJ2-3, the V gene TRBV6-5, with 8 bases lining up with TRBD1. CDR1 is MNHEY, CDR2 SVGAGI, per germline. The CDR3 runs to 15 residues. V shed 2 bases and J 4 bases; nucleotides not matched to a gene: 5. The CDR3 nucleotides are TGTGCCAGCAGTTACGTGGCAGGGGGCCCAGATACGCAGTATTTT. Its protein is CASSYVAGGPDTQYF.

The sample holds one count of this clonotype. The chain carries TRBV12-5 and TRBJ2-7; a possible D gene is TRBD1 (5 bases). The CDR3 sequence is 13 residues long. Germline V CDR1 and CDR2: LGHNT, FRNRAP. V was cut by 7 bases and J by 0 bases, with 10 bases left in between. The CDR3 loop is CASAPGASYEQYF. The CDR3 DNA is TGTGCTAGTGCCCCTGGGGCCTCCTACGAGCAGTACTTC.